This T cell receptor beta chain was sequenced for a study of neurological immune-mediated disorders. TCRdb ran MiXCR on the 5' RACE reads and lists one entry per CDR3 protein. The repertoire holds approximately 86,000 distinct CDR3 sequences, with just over 2.5% as singletons. This clonotype was picked up many times. Trimming shortened V by 5 bases and J by 1 base, and 11 bases separated the two germline ends. The V gene's germline CDR1 is SGHAT and CDR2 FQNNGV. The CDR3 runs 14 residues. The sequence was obtained from a woman aged 25 to 39 with multiple sclerosis. The chain uses TRBV11-2 and TRBJ1-1; D is unresolved. The material sequenced was PBMCs. The CDR3 spells CASSPGGRNTEAFF. In DNA, the CDR3 is TGTGCCAGCAGCCCCGGAGGGAGGAACACTGAAGCTTTCTTT.